The entry that follows covers one T cell receptor (beta chain) sequence. This sample stems from a study of cytomegalovirus exposure and HLA in healthy donors. PCR amplification relied on 60 Vbeta primers (plus 13 Jbeta primers). Sequencing was performed with immunoSEQ multiplex PCR; in TCRdb, only in-frame clones are kept and a portion is missing. Of 35,000 to 45,000 clones listed, roughly 60% are singletons. The V end lost 7 bases, the J end lost 6 bases, and 18 bases lay between the germline ends. The germline CDR1 and CDR2 sequences are SNHLY and FYNNEI. This CDR3 spans 15 amino acids. The gene calls are TRBV2 and TRBJ2-2; D is ambiguous. The sequencing sample was made of PBMCs. This receptor was taken from a man between 60 and 70 years old in good health and CMV-seropositive. This CDR3 reads CASNRRTAVAGELFF. In DNA, the CDR3 is TGTGCCAGCAATCGAAGAACCGCGGTTGCCGGGGAGCTGTTTTTT.